The 17 T cell receptor beta chains below come from one sample, sequenced in a study of T-cell reconstitution after alpha-beta-depleted transplantation in children. Molecular barcoding with unique molecular identifiers was used for the TCRbeta library. Via MiXCR, TCRdb re-called the PCR reads, giving one row per CDR3 protein. The sample lists 440,000 or so distinct CDR3 sequences, about 45% seen once, with around a quarter in the top ten. The sample in question was PBMCs, obtained before TCRalphabeta/CD19-depleted stem cell transplant. These receptors were collected from a girl aged 2 to 9 with aplastic anemia, due to receive a stem cell transplant.

This clonotype was seen only a few times. This sequence joins TRBV2 and TRBJ1-2; D uncertain. V lost 6 bases, J lost 8 bases, and 13 bases lay in between. CDR1 is SNHLY, CDR2 FYNNEI, per germline. The CDR3 is 12 residues long. CDR3 sequence reads: CASRLSPEGYTF. The CDR3 DNA follows: TGTGCCAGCAGACTTTCACCGGAGGGCTACACCTTC.

The sample holds many counts of this clonotype. The J gene is TRBJ1-3, the V gene TRBV7-2, with D perhaps matching TRBD1 (5 bases). Germline CDR1 and CDR2: SGHTA and FQGNSA. CDR3 length equals 13 residues. V was shortened by 5 bases and J by 2 bases, with 7 bases between the two germline ends. This chain's CDR3 is CASSGGTGNTIYF. The CDR3 DNA reads TGTGCCAGCAGCGGGGGAACTGGAAACACCATATATTTT.

This clonotype was seen only a few times. The chain has TRBV18 and TRBJ2-5; TRBD1 is a possible D gene (6 bases). V was pared by 3 bases and J by 5 bases, with 13 bases between. CDR3 length: 14 amino acids. Germline CDR1 is KGHSH and CDR2 is LQKENI. The CDR3 loop is CASSPTAQGETQYF. CDR3 nucleotides: TGTGCCAGCTCACCCACCGCCCAGGGGGAGACCCAGTACTTC.

In its sample, this clonotype was seen many times. V gene TRBV4-2 combines with J gene TRBJ1-2; D remains ambiguous. V was shortened by 6 bases and J by 4 bases, with 30 bases between the two germline ends. This CDR3 is built from 19 residues. The germline V gene has CDR1 LGHNA and CDR2 YNFKEQ. CDR3 residues: CASSLDGLGFGSPFYGYTF. The CDR3, as DNA: TGTGCCAGCAGTCTGGACGGGCTGGGCTTTGGCTCTCCTTTCTATGGCTACACCTTC.

This clonotype was detected once. The rearrangement joins TRBV20-1 to TRBJ2-5; TRBD2 might be the D (7 bases). Germline V CDR1 and CDR2: DFQATT, SNEGSKA (reference sequence). The CDR3 contains 15 residues. Trimming left V 2 bases short and J 4 bases short, with 17 bases between. This chain's CDR3 is CSARSGAARGETQYF. CDR3 DNA: TGCAGTGCTAGAAGCGGGGCAGCCAGGGGAGAGACCCAGTACTTC.

The chain carries TRBV28 and TRBJ1-1; 7 bases are shared with TRBD1. The germline V gene has CDR1 MDHEN and CDR2 SYDVKM. Trimming removed 10 bases from V and 4 bases from J; junction bases left unmatched: 6. The CDR3 has 12 residues. CDR3 residues: CANGGQRTEAFF. In nucleotides, the CDR3 is TGTGCCAATGGGGGACAGCGCACTGAAGCTTTCTTT.

This clonotype was observed a handful of times. V gene TRBV6-1 combines with J gene TRBJ2-1, with 9 bases aligning to TRBD2. With V trimmed by 3 bases and J by 9 bases, 18 bases remained unmatched. This CDR3 is built from 18 residues. Germline CDR1 and CDR2: MNHNS and SASEGT. CDR3: CASSDHLNRAGGPGEQFF. Here the CDR3 DNA reads TGTGCCAGCAGTGACCACTTAAACCGGGCGGGAGGGCCGGGTGAGCAGTTCTTC.

The genes are TRBV6-2 or TRBV6-3 and TRBJ1-1, with 8 bases aligning to TRBD1. Per the germline V gene, CDR1 is MNHEY and CDR2 is SVGEGT. The CDR3 consists of 15 residues. Trimming removed 6 bases from V and 0 bases from J; junction bases left unmatched: 6. The CDR3 DNA reads as TGTGCCAGCAGCCCACTGGACAGGGTGAACACTGAAGCTTTCTTT. It specifies CASSPLDRVNTEAFF.

The CDR3 here is CASSRLAGGTYEQYF. The DNA for the CDR3 is TGTGCCAGCAGTCGACTAGCGGGAGGGACCTACGAGCAGTACTTC. The chain uses TRBV11-1 and TRBJ2-7, with TRBD2 matching 14 bases. The CDR3 is made up of 15 amino acids. The germline gives CDR1 SGHAT, CDR2 FQDESV (reference sequence). Germline trimming cut 6 bases from V and 2 bases from J; bases unmatched to any gene: 3.

The gene calls are TRBV5-1 and TRBJ2-1; D remains unclear. From germline, CDR1 is SGHRS and CDR2 YFSETQ. The CDR3 length is 13 residues. V was trimmed by 5 bases and J by 1 base, leaving 7 bases between them. This CDR3 is CASSQRSYNEQFF. As DNA, the CDR3 is TGCGCCAGCAGTCAAAGGTCCTACAATGAGCAGTTCTTC.

This sequence joins TRBV6-1 and TRBJ2-1; a possible D gene is TRBD1 (5 bases). Per the germline V gene, CDR1 is MNHNS and CDR2 is SASEGT. V dropped 6 bases and J dropped 0 bases, with 12 bases sitting between them. The CDR3 runs to 15 residues. The CDR3 nucleotides read TGTGCCAGCAGCAGGACATACAGCTCCTACAATGAGCAGTTCTTC. Translated: CASSRTYSSYNEQFF.

CDR3 loop: CASSLVTGVEETQYF. The CDR3 DNA reads TGCGCCAGCAGCTTGGTGACAGGGGTGGAAGAGACCCAGTACTTC. The chain joins TRBV5-1 to TRBJ2-5; 8 bases agree with TRBD1. The V gene end was trimmed by 0 bases and the J gene end by 3 bases; junction bases not matched to a gene: 4. The CDR3 loop spans 15 amino acids. Germline V gives CDR1 SGHRS, CDR2 YFSETQ.

This clonotype was seen once. In nucleotides, the CDR3 is TGCAGCGTTGAGGGACTGGTATACAATGAGCAGTTCTTC. Protein: CSVEGLVYNEQFF. The V and J genes are TRBV29-1 and TRBJ2-1; possible D gene TRBD2, 6 bases. Trimming pared 3 bases from V and 4 bases from J, leaving 10 bases between. Germline V gives CDR1 SQVTM, CDR2 ANQGSEA. The CDR3 spans 13 residues.

The chain has TRBV11-1 and TRBJ2-1; 16 nucleotides match TRBD2. CDR3 length: 18 amino acids. V lost 3 bases and J lost 4; bases outside the gene matches: 6. CDR1 and CDR2 from the germline V gene are SGHAT and FQDESV (reference sequence). CDR3 bases: TGTGCCAGCAGCTTGGGGACTAGCGGGGGGGCTTGGTACAATGAGCAGTTCTTC. Protein product: CASSLGTSGGAWYNEQFF. The whole variable domain, remainder taken from reference TRBV11-1 and TRBJ2-1, is EAEVAQSPRYKITEKSQAVAFWCDPISGHATLYWYRQILGQGPELLVQFQDESVVDDSQLPKDRFSAERLKGVDSTLKIQPAELGDSAMYLCASSLGTSGGAWYNEQFFGPGTRLTVL.

Ten or more counts support this clonotype. The CDR3 bases are TGTGCCAGCTCACGGTCGACAGGACAAGAGACCCAGTACTTC. It translates to CASSRSTGQETQYF. The chain has TRBV18 and TRBJ2-5; a weak D match, TRBD1 (6 bases). This CDR3 spans 14 amino acids. Trimming cost V 4 bases and J 2 bases, with 11 bases left between them. Germline V gives CDR1 KGHSH, CDR2 LQKENI.

This sequence joins TRBV7-2 and TRBJ1-1, with 9 bases that match TRBD1. CDR1 and CDR2 (germline): SGHTA, FQGNSA. There are 15 residues in the CDR3. V dropped 5 bases and J dropped 5; count of bases not matched to a gene: 9. The DNA of the CDR3 is TGTGCCAGCAGCCTCGGGACAGGGTGGGAAACTGAAGCTTTCTTT. Protein: CASSLGTGWETEAFF.

The CDR3 region has the DNA TGCGCCAGCCAATTGCGGCCTGGAGAGTTAGTCACGAACACCGGGGAGCTGTTTTTT. Translating gives CASQLRPGELVTNTGELFF. This rearrangement joins TRBV5-1 to TRBJ2-2; no reliable D call. V was pared by 7 bases and J by 0 bases, with 25 bases between. The CDR3 consists of 19 residues. Germline V gives CDR1 SGHRS, CDR2 YFSETQ.